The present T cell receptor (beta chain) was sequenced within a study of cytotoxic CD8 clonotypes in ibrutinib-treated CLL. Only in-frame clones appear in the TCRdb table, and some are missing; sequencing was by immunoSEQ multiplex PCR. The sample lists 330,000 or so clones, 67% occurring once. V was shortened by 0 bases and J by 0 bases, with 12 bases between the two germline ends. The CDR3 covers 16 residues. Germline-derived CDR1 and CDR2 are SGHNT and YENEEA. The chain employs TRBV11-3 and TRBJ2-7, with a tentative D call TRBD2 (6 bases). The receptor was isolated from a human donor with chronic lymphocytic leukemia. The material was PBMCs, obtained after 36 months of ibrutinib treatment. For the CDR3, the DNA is TGTGCCAGCAGCTTAGAGCGGGGCGACGGCTCCTACGAGCAGTACTTC. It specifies CASSLERGDGSYEQYF.